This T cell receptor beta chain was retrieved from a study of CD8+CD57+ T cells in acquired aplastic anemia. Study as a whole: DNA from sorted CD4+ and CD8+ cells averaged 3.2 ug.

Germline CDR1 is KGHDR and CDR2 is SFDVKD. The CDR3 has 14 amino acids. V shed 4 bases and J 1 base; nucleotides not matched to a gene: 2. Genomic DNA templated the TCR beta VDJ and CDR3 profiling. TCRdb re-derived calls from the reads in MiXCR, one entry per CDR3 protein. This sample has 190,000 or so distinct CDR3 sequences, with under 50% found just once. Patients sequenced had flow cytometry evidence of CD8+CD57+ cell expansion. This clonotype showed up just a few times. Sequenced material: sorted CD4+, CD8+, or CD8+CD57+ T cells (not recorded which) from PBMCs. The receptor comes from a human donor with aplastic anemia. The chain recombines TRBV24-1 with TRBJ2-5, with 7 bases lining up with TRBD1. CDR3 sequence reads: CATSERDSQETQYF. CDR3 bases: TGTGCCACCAGTGAGAGGGACAGCCAAGAGACCCAGTACTTC.